These 24 T cell receptor beta chains came from one sample sequenced in a study of blood T cell repertoires in COVID-19. TCRdb's copy holds only in-frame clones and misses some; the assay was immunoSEQ multiplex PCR. Of more than 50,000 clones in the sample, about 81% were seen once. Sequencing was done on a sample of peripheral blood. The receptors derive from a human donor in a cohort sampled during active COVID-19.

The chain is built from TRBV7-8 and TRBJ2-1; D perhaps matches TRBD1 (5 bases). The germline V gene has CDR1 SGHVS and CDR2 FQNEAQ. V was pared by 0 bases and J by 0 bases, with 9 bases between. The CDR3 is made up of 16 amino acids. For the CDR3, the DNA is TGTGCCAGCAGCTTAGCCCCAGGGTACTCCTACAATGAGCAGTTCTTC. Its protein is CASSLAPGYSYNEQFF.

The CDR3 bases are TGTGCCAGCGGGACAGGGCCCTATCAGCCCCAGCATTTT. This sequence encodes CASGTGPYQPQHF. The V gene is TRBV7-6, the J gene TRBJ1-5; 9 bases match TRBD1. The germline V gene encodes CDR1 SGHVS and CDR2 FNYEAQ. Trimming cost V 8 bases and J 5 bases; bases outside gene matches: 4. The CDR3 consists of 13 residues. Combining the CDR3 with reference TRBV7-6 and TRBJ1-5 gives the whole variable domain GAGVSQSPRYKVTKRGQDVALRCDPISGHVSLYWYRQALGQGPEFLTYFNYEAQQDKSGLPNDRFSAERPEGSISTLTIQRTEQRDSAMYRCASGTGPYQPQHFGDGTRLSIL.

The chain combines TRBV29-1 with TRBJ1-4; D is unclear. The CDR3 is 11 residues long. V was clipped by 3 bases and J by 7 bases, with 6 bases between them. In germline, CDR1 is SQVTM, CDR2 ANQGSEA. The CDR3 region is CSVEAFEKLFF. DNA of the CDR3: TGCAGCGTTGAGGCTTTTGAAAAACTGTTTTTT.

CDR3 DNA: TGCGCCAGCAGCCCTCGCTGGCAGGCGGGGCAGCCCCAGCATTTT. Protein product: CASSPRWQAGQPQHF. This chain uses TRBV4-1 with TRBJ1-5; D not resolved. CDR3 length: 15 residues. Trimming pared 4 bases from V and 7 bases from J, leaving 17 bases between. Germline-derived CDR1 and CDR2 are MGHRA and YSYEKL.

V and J are TRBV7-8 and TRBJ2-1; TRBD2 agrees at 8 bases. The CDR3 is 16 residues long. The J segment lost 7 bases and the V segment lost 2 bases, leaving 10 bases of the junction unmatched. The germline gives CDR1 SGHVS, CDR2 FQNEAQ. CDR3 region: CASSLLDGGVWNEQFF. DNA of the CDR3: TGTGCCAGCAGCTTACTCGACGGGGGGGTCTGGAATGAGCAGTTCTTC. The complete variable domain, with remaining parts taken from reference TRBV7-8 and TRBJ2-1, reads GAGVSQSPRYKVAKRGQDVALRCDPISGHVSLFWYQQALGQGPEFLTYFQNEAQLDKSGLPSDRFFAERPEGSVSTLKIQRTQQEDSAVYLCASSLLDGGVWNEQFFGPGTRLTVL.

V and J are TRBV6-5 and TRBJ2-5, with TRBD2 matching over 11 bases. The V and J ends lost 8 bases and 0 bases, in that order; junction bases with no gene match: 2. CDR3 size: 14 residues. The germline CDR1 and CDR2 sequences are MNHEY and SVGAGI. The DNA of the CDR3 is TGTGCCAGCGGTAGCGGGGGGGACCAAGAGACCCAGTACTTC. This gives the protein CASGSGGDQETQYF.

CDR3 sequence: CASSDRVGTEAFF. The CDR3 nucleotides read TGTGCCAGCAGCGACAGGGTAGGGACTGAAGCTTTCTTT. The chain carries TRBV2 and TRBJ1-1, with 7 positions matching TRBD1. The CDR3 sequence is 13 residues long. Germline V gene lookup returns CDR1 SNHLY and CDR2 FYNNEI. J was trimmed by 5 bases and V by 6 bases; bases with no gene match: 6.

The chain uses TRBV3-1 (or the pseudogene TRBV3-2) and TRBJ2-5; 10 bases align to TRBD2. CDR1 is LGHDT and CDR2 is YNNKEL in the germline V gene (reference sequence). V lost 0 bases, J lost 2 bases, and 3 bases stayed unmatched. The CDR3 consists of 16 residues. DNA of the CDR3: TGTGCCAGCAGCCAAGATAAACTAGCGGGGCAAGAGACCCAGTACTTC. It yields the protein CASSQDKLAGQETQYF.

The rearrangement links TRBV11-3 to TRBJ2-2; no reliable D call. Trimming shortened V by 6 bases and J by 5 bases, and 16 bases separated the two germline ends. The CDR3 runs to 15 residues. Per germline, CDR1 SGHNT and CDR2 YENEEA. The CDR3 here is CASSFRSTDTGELFF. In nucleotides, the CDR3 is TGTGCCAGCAGTTTCCGGTCGACTGATACCGGGGAGCTGTTTTTT.

The chain uses TRBV11-2 and TRBJ2-7, with 7 bases that match TRBD2. The germline gives CDR1 SGHAT, CDR2 FQNNGV. The CDR3 spans 15 residues. V lost 5 bases, J lost 0 bases, and 7 bases stayed unmatched. The DNA for the CDR3 is TGTGCCAGCAGCACCAGGGCTAGCGGCTCCTACGAGCAGTACTTC. Its translation: CASSTRASGSYEQYF.

This clone came up a few times. This chain links TRBV2 with TRBJ2-7; 8 nucleotides line up with TRBD2. The length of the CDR3 is 15 residues. The V segment lost 4 bases and the J segment 1 base; nucleotides outside the gene matches: 6. Germline CDR1 and CDR2: SNHLY and FYNNEI. The CDR3 is CASSGASGWSYEQYF. CDR3 DNA: TGTGCCAGCAGTGGGGCTAGCGGGTGGTCCTACGAGCAGTACTTC.

V gene TRBV12-3 or TRBV12-4 combines with J gene TRBJ2-1; D gene unclear. Trimming removed 1 base from V and 7 bases from J, with 5 bases in between. This CDR3 spans 12 amino acids. CDR3 sequence: CASSLDSNEQFF. The CDR3 nucleotides are TGTGCCAGCAGTTTAGACTCAAATGAGCAGTTCTTC.

The gene calls are TRBV6-6 and TRBJ1-1; the match to TRBD1 covers 10 bases. Germline V gene data show CDR1 as MNHNY and CDR2 as SVGAGI (reference sequence). The CDR3 is made up of 17 amino acids. Trimming took 5 bases from V and 1 from J; bases not matched to a gene: 10. The CDR3 DNA reads as TGTGCCAGCAGTCGACAGGGGGCCCTATCTCCGAACACTGAAGCTTTCTTT. This encodes CASSRQGALSPNTEAFF.

This clone was picked up a small number of times. The rearrangement links TRBV27 to TRBJ1-5; 8 bases are shared with TRBD1. The CDR3 spans 14 residues. Germline V gene sequence: CDR1 MNHEY, CDR2 SMNVEV (reference sequence). V gave up 3 bases and J gave up 2 bases; unmatched junction bases: 0. The CDR3 bases are TGTGCCAGCAGTTTGGGACAGGGCAATCAGCCCCAGCATTTT. Its protein product is CASSLGQGNQPQHF.

The gene calls are TRBV19 and TRBJ2-5; a weak D match, TRBD2 (6 bases). The germline V gene has CDR1 LNHDA and CDR2 SQIVND (reference sequence). V lost 1 base, J lost 5 bases, and 14 bases lay in between. The CDR3 sequence is 15 residues long. Here the CDR3 reads CASSIARDAGETQYF. In DNA form, the CDR3 reads TGTGCCAGTAGTATAGCTAGGGACGCGGGGGAGACCCAGTACTTC. The full variable domain, in which reference TRBV19 and TRBJ2-5 provide the parts outside the CDR3, is DGGITQSPKYLFRKEGQNVTLSCEQNLNHDAMYWYRQDPGQGLRLIYYSQIVNDFQKGDIAEGYSVSREKKESFPLTVTSAQKNPTAFYLCASSIARDAGETQYFGPGTRLLVL.

The rearrangement uses TRBV5-1 and TRBJ2-2; D unresolved. CDR3 length: 15 amino acids. V lost 5 bases and J lost 5, with 16 bases in between. Germline V gene lookup returns CDR1 SGHRS and CDR2 YFSETQ. CDR3 in DNA: TGCGCCAGCAGACTAATGGCTACCGATACCGGGGAGCTGTTTTTT. This translates into CASRLMATDTGELFF. The whole variable domain, remainder taken from reference TRBV5-1 and TRBJ2-2, is KAGVTQTPRYLIKTRGQQVTLSCSPISGHRSVSWYQQTPGQGLQFLFEYFSETQRNKGNFPGRFSGRQFSNSRSEMNVSTLELGDSALYLCASRLMATDTGELFFGEGSRLTVL.

The V call is TRBV10-3, the J call TRBJ2-3; D gene uncertain. CDR3 length: 12 amino acids. Germline CDR1 reads ENHRY; CDR2 reads SYGVKD. The V end was cut by 5 bases, the J end by 1 base, with 4 bases between. The CDR3 DNA reads TGTGCCATCAGTCGGGGCACAGATACGCAGTATTTT. Its translation: CAISRGTDTQYF.

This chain links TRBV7-2 with TRBJ2-3; 12 nucleotides agree with TRBD2. V was pared by 1 base and J by 3 bases, with 5 bases of the junction left unmatched. CDR3 size: 17 residues. Germline assignment: CDR1 SGHTA and CDR2 FQGNSA. The CDR3 nucleotides are TGTGCCAGCAGCTTAGGACTAGCGGGGGTCGGGACAGATACGCAGTATTTT. Translating gives CASSLGLAGVGTDTQYF.

This clone was recorded once. V is TRBV2 and J is TRBJ2-5, with D unclear. V was shortened by 7 bases and J by 7 bases, with 10 bases between the two germline ends. Germline CDR1 reads SNHLY; CDR2 reads FYNNEI. The CDR3 extends over 11 amino acids. In nucleotides, the CDR3 is TGTGCCAGCACGGCCGCGGTGACCCAGTACTTC. Translation gives CASTAAVTQYF.

This rearrangement joins TRBV7-2 to TRBJ1-5, with 7 bases that match TRBD1. V gave up 3 bases and J gave up 2 bases; unmatched junction bases: 4. The CDR3 is made up of 15 amino acids. Looked up from germline, CDR1 is SGHTA and CDR2 is FQGNSA. CDR3 region: CASSLDTGGNQPQHF. The DNA for the CDR3 is TGTGCCAGCAGCTTGGATACAGGGGGCAATCAGCCCCAGCATTTT. The variable domain in full, with the rest retrieved from reference TRBV7-2 and TRBJ1-5, is GAGVSQSPSNKVTEKGKDVELRCDPISGHTALYWYRQSLGQGLEFLIYFQGNSAPDKSGLPSDRFSAERTGGSVSTLTIQRTQQEDSAVYLCASSLDTGGNQPQHFGDGTRLSIL.

The CDR3 region is CASSDSGQGNSPLHF. The CDR3 region has the DNA TGTGCCAGCAGTGACTCTGGGCAGGGGAATTCACCCCTCCACTTT. The V and J genes are TRBV6-4 and TRBJ1-6; a possible D gene is TRBD1 (6 bases). Between the trimmed V and J ends, which lost 0 bases and 7 bases, there was a span of 10 bases. This CDR3 contains 15 residues. Germline CDR1 MRHNA, CDR2 SNTAGT.

The V and J genes are TRBV5-1 and TRBJ1-5; D gene ambiguous. Germline lookup yields CDR1 SGHRS and CDR2 YFSETQ. The V end lost 0 bases, the J end lost 6 bases, and 25 bases lay between the germline ends. CDR3 length equals 19 residues. CDR3 amino acids: CASSLVPVELSGLGQPQHF. Written as DNA, the CDR3 is TGCGCCAGCAGCTTGGTTCCAGTTGAATTGTCAGGCTTGGGTCAGCCCCAGCATTTT.

The chain carries TRBV3-1 (or the pseudogene TRBV3-2) and TRBJ2-1; 10 positions agree with TRBD1. In germline, CDR1 is LGHDT, CDR2 YNNKEL (reference sequence). V lost 4 bases and J lost 8; bases outside the gene matches: 5. The CDR3 is 14 residues long. The CDR3 here is CASSRGTGDDEQFF. DNA for the CDR3: TGTGCCAGCAGCCGCGGGACAGGGGACGATGAGCAGTTCTTC.

The CDR3 sequence is CASSSGQLNYNEQFF. The DNA of the CDR3 is TGCGCCAGCAGCTCGGGACAGCTGAATTACAATGAGCAGTTCTTC. The J gene is TRBJ2-1, the V gene TRBV5-1; 7 bases agree with TRBD1. Germline values: CDR1 SGHRS, CDR2 YFSETQ. V lost 3 bases to trimming and J lost 4 bases; unmatched junction nucleotides: 7. The CDR3 consists of 15 residues. Full variable domain (remainder filled in from reference TRBV5-1 and TRBJ2-1): KAGVTQTPRYLIKTRGQQVTLSCSPISGHRSVSWYQQTPGQGLQFLFEYFSETQRNKGNFPGRFSGRQFSNSRSEMNVSTLELGDSALYLCASSSGQLNYNEQFFGPGTRLTVL.